The next 32 T cell receptor beta chains were all read from a single sample in a study of blood T cell repertoires in COVID-19. TCRdb's table, derived via immunoSEQ multiplex PCR, lists solely in-frame clones and lacks some. The data hold under 200,000 clones, with 80% observed a single time. Sequencing input: PBMCs or T cells enriched from blood (not recorded which). Receptor source: a woman in her sixties who had recovered from COVID-19.

V and J are TRBV7-2 and TRBJ1-2, with D unclear. Germline CDR1 reads SGHTA; CDR2 reads FQGNSA. This CDR3 is 14 amino acids long. V shed 5 bases and J shed 4 bases, with 14 bases lying between them. DNA of the CDR3: TGTGCCAGCAGCACCGGACGGGATTTCTATGGCTACACCTTC. As protein: CASSTGRDFYGYTF.

This clone was seen once. V is TRBV6-6 and J is TRBJ1-6; 7 nucleotides line up with TRBD1. Germline lookup yields CDR1 MNHNY and CDR2 SVGAGI (reference sequence). The CDR3 is 16 residues long. Trimming removed 8 bases from V and 0 bases from J; junction bases left unmatched: 7. This CDR3 reads CASCGQESSYNSPLHF. CDR3 coding DNA: TGTGCCAGCTGCGGACAGGAGAGCTCCTATAATTCACCCCTCCACTTT.

The V gene is TRBV5-1, the J gene TRBJ2-3, with D tentatively TRBD1 (6 bases). Trimming removed 5 bases at V and 13 bases at J, with 20 bases between. CDR3 size: 13 residues. The germline V gene encodes CDR1 SGHRS and CDR2 YFSETQ. DNA for the CDR3: TGCGCCAGCAGTACCGGAGGACAGCCCTATGAGTATTTT. Amino acid sequence: CASSTGGQPYEYF.

This clone appeared a single time. This chain links TRBV24-1 with TRBJ2-3; D unclear. With 6 bases removed from V and 2 bases from J, the gap between germline ends came to 11 bases. The length of the CDR3 is 14 residues. Germline-derived CDR1 and CDR2 are KGHDR and SFDVKD. The DNA for the CDR3 is TGTGCCACCAGTTCGGCGGTCTACACAGATACGCAGTATTTT. This codes for CATSSAVYTDTQYF.

This clone was picked up a small number of times. This chain joins TRBV27 and TRBJ1-3, with TRBD1 as a possible D gene (5 bases). The CDR3 length is 13 residues. Germline-derived CDR1 and CDR2 are MNHEY and SMNVEV (reference sequence). Trimming cost V 8 bases and J 1 base, with 9 bases left between them. The CDR3 DNA follows: TGTGCCAGCGGATCAGGGTCTGGAAACACCATATATTTT. It is translated as CASGSGSGNTIYF.

Worth noting for this clone: In the same sample, other DNA sequences code for this CDR3. This sequence joins TRBV6-5 and TRBJ2-3, with 12 bases aligning to TRBD2. CDR3 length: 15 amino acids. Germline trimming cut 5 bases from V and 1 base from J; bases unmatched to any gene: 1. Germline V gene lookup returns CDR1 MNHEY and CDR2 SVGAGI. The CDR3 is CASSRLAGGTDTQYF. DNA for the CDR3: TGTGCCAGCAGTCGACTAGCGGGGGGCACAGATACGCAGTATTTT.

The chain is built from TRBV5-1 and TRBJ2-5; 7 positions agree with TRBD1. The J segment lost 4 bases and the V segment lost 4 bases, leaving 7 bases of the junction unmatched. The germline CDR1 and CDR2 sequences are SGHRS and YFSETQ. The CDR3 loop spans 14 amino acids. CDR3: CASSGGQISETQYF. CDR3 in DNA: TGCGCCAGCAGCGGGGGACAGATCTCAGAGACCCAGTACTTC.

The chain joins TRBV5-1 to TRBJ1-2, with 9 bases aligning to TRBD1. Trimming removed 0 bases from V and 6 bases from J; junction bases left unmatched: 9. The germline V gene encodes CDR1 SGHRS and CDR2 YFSETQ. The CDR3 covers 16 residues. DNA for the CDR3: TGCGCCAGCAGCTTGGAAGTCGGGACAGGGAGCCATGGCTACACCTTC. It codes for CASSLEVGTGSHGYTF.

A single count supports this clone. This chain joins TRBV2 and TRBJ2-3, with TRBD2 matching 8 bases. Per germline, CDR1 SNHLY and CDR2 FYNNEI. There are 15 residues in the CDR3. The ends lost 3 bases at V and 2 bases at J; junction bases unmatched: 4. As DNA, the CDR3 is TGTGCCAGCAGTGACGGGGGGGGCCTCACAGATACGCAGTATTTT. It encodes CASSDGGGLTDTQYF. Using reference TRBV2 and TRBJ2-3 for the parts outside the CDR3, the full variable domain is EPEVTQTPSHQVTQMGQEVILRCVPISNHLYFYWYRQILGQKVEFLVSFYNNEISEKSEIFDDQFSVERPDGSNFTLKIRSTKLEDSAMYFCASSDGGGLTDTQYFGPGTRLTVL.

V usage is TRBV7-2 and J usage is TRBJ1-2; no clear D gene. The CDR3 totals 16 residues. Trimming took 5 bases from V and 1 from J, leaving 17 bases between them. Per germline, CDR1 SGHTA and CDR2 FQGNSA. The CDR3 loop is CASSTSSDRFNYGYTF. The CDR3, as DNA: TGTGCCAGCAGCACTAGCTCGGACCGATTTAACTATGGCTACACCTTC.

Only a few counts were recorded for this clone. The V call is TRBV5-1, the J call TRBJ2-7; 9 bases line up with TRBD2. The CDR3 has 14 amino acids. V shed 3 bases and J 0 bases; nucleotides not matched to a gene: 1. CDR1 and CDR2 (germline): SGHRS, YFSETQ. The CDR3 bases are TGCGCCAGCAGCTATAGCGGGGGCTCCTACGAGCAGTACTTC. As protein: CASSYSGGSYEQYF.

This chain links TRBV7-2 with TRBJ1-2; tentative D call: TRBD1 (5 bases). V gave up 5 bases and J gave up 0 bases, with 16 bases separating them. Germline V CDR1 and CDR2: SGHTA, FQGNSA. This CDR3 has 16 amino acids. CDR3: CASSPKGDRANYGYTF. The CDR3 nucleotides are TGTGCCAGCAGCCCCAAAGGGGATCGAGCTAACTATGGCTACACCTTC.

This clone was counted many times. The CDR3, as DNA: TGTGCCAGCAGCCAAGACAGAAACTCTGGAAACACCATATATTTT. Translating gives CASSQDRNSGNTIYF. V gene TRBV11-2 combines with J gene TRBJ1-3; a possible D gene is TRBD1 (5 bases). The ends were cut back, 5 bases at V and 0 bases at J, with 11 bases in the middle. Germline assignment: CDR1 SGHAT and CDR2 FQNNGV. The CDR3 loop spans 15 amino acids.

J is TRBJ1-2 and V is TRBV5-1; 8 bases match TRBD1. Losses at the gene ends were 4 bases for V and 6 bases for J; bases not matched to a gene: 11. The CDR3 is 15 residues long. Per the germline V gene, CDR1 is SGHRS and CDR2 is YFSETQ. The CDR3 loop is CASSATQGALHGYTF. The CDR3 DNA follows: TGCGCCAGCAGCGCGACCCAGGGGGCGCTTCATGGCTACACCTTC.

The chain couples TRBV5-6 to TRBJ1-1, with TRBD1 matching 10 bases. V dropped 0 bases and J dropped 1; count of bases not matched to a gene: 9. This CDR3 is 18 amino acids long. In germline, CDR1 is SGHDT, CDR2 YYEEEE. CDR3 region: CASSLVGTGETGNTEAFF. The CDR3 nucleotides read TGTGCCAGCAGCTTGGTAGGGACAGGGGAGACGGGGAACACTGAAGCTTTCTTT.

This clone was detected only once. V usage is TRBV4-1 and J usage is TRBJ2-3, with TRBD2 matching 9 bases. This CDR3 has 15 residues. The V segment lost 4 bases and the J segment 5 bases; nucleotides outside the gene matches: 7. Germline V CDR1 and CDR2: MGHRA, YSYEKL. The CDR3 nucleotides are TGCGCCAGCAGCCGCGGGGGGGCCGATGGAGATACGCAGTATTTT. It yields the protein CASSRGGADGDTQYF.

V usage is TRBV19 and J usage is TRBJ2-7; 8 bases match TRBD1. Germline CDR1 and CDR2: LNHDA and SQIVND (reference sequence). The V segment lost 2 bases and the J segment 1 base; nucleotides outside the gene matches: 4. The CDR3 consists of 15 residues. CDR3 nucleotide sequence: TGTGCCAGTAGTATAACCACAGGGGGGTCCTACGAGCAGTACTTC. Protein: CASSITTGGSYEQYF.

V is TRBV19 and J is TRBJ1-1; 8 bases line up with TRBD1. This CDR3 is 12 amino acids long. Trimming at V came to 5 bases and at J to 10 bases, leaving 6 bases not matched to a gene. CDR1 is LNHDA, CDR2 SQIVND, per germline (reference sequence). CDR3 protein: CASSEIDRGAFF. The CDR3 DNA reads as TGTGCCAGTAGTGAAATCGACAGGGGAGCTTTCTTT.

The J gene is TRBJ2-3, the V gene TRBV11-3; 8 nucleotides agree with TRBD2. This CDR3 contains 15 residues. The J segment lost 3 bases and the V segment lost 0 bases, leaving 2 bases of the junction unmatched. CDR1 SGHNT and CDR2 YENEEA come from the germline V gene. The CDR3 nucleotides read TGTGCCAGCAGCTTAGATCCGGGGGGGACAGATACGCAGTATTTT. It specifies CASSLDPGGTDTQYF.

The chain has TRBV19 and TRBJ1-1, with 10 bases lining up with TRBD1. Germline V CDR1 and CDR2: LNHDA, SQIVND (reference sequence). V lost 7 bases to trimming and J lost 3 bases; unmatched junction nucleotides: 11. CDR3 length equals 16 residues. CDR3 residues: CASNANPGQGHTEAFF. CDR3 coding DNA: TGTGCCAGTAATGCTAATCCGGGACAGGGGCACACTGAAGCTTTCTTT.

This chain uses TRBV20-1 with TRBJ2-1; D remains ambiguous. The V end lost 3 bases, the J end lost 0 bases, and 9 bases lay between the germline ends. The CDR3 is 14 residues long. From germline, CDR1 is DFQATT and CDR2 SNEGSKA (reference sequence). As DNA, the CDR3 is TGCAGTGCTAGTCAGTGGAGCTCCTACAATGAGCAGTTCTTC. The encoded protein is CSASQWSSYNEQFF.

This chain uses TRBV7-8 with TRBJ2-5, with a tentative D call TRBD2 (5 bases). This CDR3 spans 15 amino acids. CDR1 SGHVS and CDR2 FQNEAQ come from the germline V gene. V lost 1 base and J lost 5, with 14 bases in between. In nucleotides, the CDR3 is TGTGCCAGCAGCTTAGAACGGGGATTTGGGGAGACCCAGTACTTC. The encoded protein is CASSLERGFGETQYF.

The chain couples TRBV5-1 to TRBJ1-1; TRBD1 is a possible D gene (6 bases). This CDR3 contains 15 residues. Trimming took 3 bases from V and 2 from J, leaving 14 bases between them. CDR1 is SGHRS and CDR2 is YFSETQ in the germline V gene. The CDR3 spells CASSSLRGGNTEAFF. The CDR3 coding sequence is TGCGCCAGCAGCTCTTTGAGGGGGGGTAACACTGAAGCTTTCTTT.

The chain is built from TRBV19 and TRBJ1-5, with D possibly TRBD1 on 5 matching bases. The CDR3 runs to 15 residues. Germline CDR1 reads LNHDA; CDR2 reads SQIVND (reference sequence). Deletions cut 7 bases from V and 3 bases from J, with 16 bases between. The CDR3 bases are TGTGCCAGTATGAGAAGGGCAGGGAACAATCAGCCCCAGCATTTT. Amino acid sequence: CASMRRAGNNQPQHF.

The chain couples TRBV9 to TRBJ2-2, with TRBD2 as a possible D gene (5 bases). Germline values: CDR1 SGDLS, CDR2 YYNGEE. Trimming removed 0 bases from V and 3 bases from J, with 21 bases in between. The CDR3 has 19 amino acids. CDR3 DNA: TGTGCCAGCAGCGTAGGAGGGCCTGGGGAGCCGGCTGACACCGGGGAGCTGTTTTTT. Translation gives CASSVGGPGEPADTGELFF.

J is TRBJ1-6 and V is TRBV5-1; no definite D call. CDR1 is SGHRS and CDR2 is YFSETQ in the germline V gene. This CDR3 is 13 amino acids long. V lost 1 base to trimming and J lost 6 bases, with 5 bases between them. The CDR3 loop reads CASSLQLNSPLHF. CDR3 sequence (DNA): TGCGCCAGCAGCTTGCAACTTAATTCACCCCTCCACTTT.

This clone was observed a few times. The chain has TRBV6-5 and TRBJ1-2; TRBD1 matches 7 bases. Germline V gene lookup returns CDR1 MNHEY and CDR2 SVGAGI. After removal of 4 bases from V and 4 bases from J, the junction contained 9 bases not matched to a gene. The CDR3 loop spans 15 amino acids. The CDR3 nucleotides are TGTGCCAGCAGTTCTCCCAGACAGGGAGGCTATGGCTACACCTTC. Encoded protein: CASSSPRQGGYGYTF.

V and J are TRBV6-5 and TRBJ2-2; 7 bases match TRBD1. Germline values: CDR1 MNHEY, CDR2 SVGAGI. The V segment lost 7 bases and the J segment 6 bases; nucleotides outside the gene matches: 5. The CDR3 is 13 amino acids. CDR3 nucleotide sequence: TGTGCCAGCACTAACAGGGGCCCCGGGGAGCTGTTTTTT. Encoded protein: CASTNRGPGELFF.

V gene TRBV15 combines with J gene TRBJ2-7; D is uncertain. Looked up from germline, CDR1 is LNHNV and CDR2 is YYDKDF (reference sequence). This CDR3 region has 15 residues. V was clipped by 0 bases and J by 0 bases, with 9 bases between them. CDR3 region: CATSRDRSPSYEQYF. Here the CDR3 DNA reads TGTGCCACCAGCAGAGACAGATCCCCCTCCTACGAGCAGTACTTC. The full variable domain, completed using reference TRBV15 and TRBJ2-7, is DAMVIQNPRYQVTQFGKPVTLSCSQTLNHNVMYWYQQKSSQAPKLLFHYYDKDFNNEADTPDNFQSRRPNTSFCFLDIRSPGLGDTAMYLCATSRDRSPSYEQYFGPGTRLTVT.

In DNA, the CDR3 is TGTGCCAGCAGCTCGCGGACTAGCGGGGGGGAATCATACGAGCAGTACTTC. It codes for CASSSRTSGGESYEQYF. V usage is TRBV11-2 and J usage is TRBJ2-7; 15 nucleotides agree with TRBD2. The CDR3 has 17 amino acids. Trimming cost V 4 bases and J 4 bases; bases outside gene matches: 8. Germline V gene data show CDR1 as SGHAT and CDR2 as FQNNGV.

This rearrangement joins TRBV19 to TRBJ1-6; the match to TRBD1 covers 9 bases. The ends lost 8 bases at V and 10 bases at J; junction bases unmatched: 9. The V gene's germline CDR1 is LNHDA and CDR2 SQIVND (reference sequence). CDR3 length equals 14 residues. CDR3 sequence (DNA): TGTGCCAGTCGCCGGGACAGGGACCGCTCACCCCTCCACTTT. This translates into CASRRDRDRSPLHF.

The chain is built from TRBV12-3 or TRBV12-4 and TRBJ1-5; D unresolved. Trimming shortened V by 3 bases and J by 3 bases, and 6 bases separated the two germline ends. The CDR3 runs to 13 residues. The CDR3 bases are TGTGCCAGCAGTTTCAGGTTCAATCAGCCCCAGCATTTT. It is translated as CASSFRFNQPQHF.